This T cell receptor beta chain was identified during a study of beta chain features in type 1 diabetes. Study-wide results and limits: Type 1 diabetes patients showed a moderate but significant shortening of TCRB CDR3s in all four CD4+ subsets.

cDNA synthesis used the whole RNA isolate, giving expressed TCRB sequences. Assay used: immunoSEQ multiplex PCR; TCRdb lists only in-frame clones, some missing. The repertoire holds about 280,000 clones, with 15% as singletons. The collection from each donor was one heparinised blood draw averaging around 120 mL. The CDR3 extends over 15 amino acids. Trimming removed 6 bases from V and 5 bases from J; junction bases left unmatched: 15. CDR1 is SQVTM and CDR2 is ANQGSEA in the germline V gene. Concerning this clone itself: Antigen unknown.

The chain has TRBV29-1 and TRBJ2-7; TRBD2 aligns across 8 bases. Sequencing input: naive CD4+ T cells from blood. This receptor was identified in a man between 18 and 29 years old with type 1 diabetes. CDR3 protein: CSVGGRPAGVHEQYF. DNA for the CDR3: TGCAGCGTGGGGGGCCGACCAGCGGGGGTACACGAGCAGTACTTC.